These 12 T cell receptor beta chains were all obtained from the same sample, sequenced in a study of follicular helper T cells after annual influenza vaccination. The repertoire was sequenced with immunoSEQ multiplex PCR; TCRdb's copy has only in-frame clones and lacks some. Of some 11,000 clones detected, nearly 85% appear once; the ten largest clones hold roughly 0.9%. Sequencing used CXCR5- memory CD4+ T cells sorted from blood, obtained 6 weeks after influenza vaccination. The receptors stem from an adult who received the influenza vaccine.

The V call is TRBV6-4, the J call TRBJ2-5, with D maybe TRBD2 (6 bases). CDR1 is MRHNA, CDR2 SNTAGT, per germline. This CDR3 has 14 residues. V was trimmed by 4 bases and J by 3 bases, leaving 12 bases between them. CDR3 residues: CASSGRGGEETQYF. In DNA form, the CDR3 reads TGTGCCAGCAGTGGGCGGGGAGGCGAAGAGACCCAGTACTTC.

This chain uses TRBV5-6 with TRBJ2-1; possibly TRBD2 for D (10 bases). This CDR3 comprises 17 residues. Germline CDR1 and CDR2: SGHDT and YYEEEE. V was trimmed by 8 bases and J by 3 bases, leaving 24 bases between them. CDR3 in amino acids: CASSTGGRTSGYNEQFF. Here the CDR3 DNA reads TGTGCCAGTTCGACAGGGGGTAGGACTAGCGGCTACAATGAGCAGTTCTTC.

This clone has a single count. The V and J genes are TRBV28 and TRBJ2-2; a weak D match, TRBD2 (6 bases). The CDR3 runs to 15 residues. Germline CDR1 MDHEN, CDR2 SYDVKM. The V end was cut by 3 bases, the J end by 5 bases, with 13 bases between. CDR3 nucleotide sequence: TGTGCCAGCAGTTTCCTACCTCGGGGGACCGGGGAGCTGTTTTTT. It translates to CASSFLPRGTGELFF.

CDR3 region: CASSHDQGWGNTEAFF. As DNA, the CDR3 is TGTGCCAGCAGTCATGATCAGGGGTGGGGGAACACTGAAGCTTTCTTT. The V and J genes are TRBV28 and TRBJ1-1; perhaps TRBD1 as D (6 bases). Germline values: CDR1 MDHEN, CDR2 SYDVKM. The CDR3 is 16 amino acids. Trimming stripped 5 bases from V and 1 base from J, with 17 bases between.

The rearrangement links TRBV7-8 to TRBJ2-7; 13 bases map to TRBD2. The CDR3 contains 18 residues. In germline, CDR1 is SGHVS, CDR2 FQNEAQ. Trimming removed 1 base from V and 0 bases from J; junction bases left unmatched: 6. The chain's CDR3 is CASSLGEGLAGRSYEQYF. DNA of the CDR3: TGTGCCAGCAGCTTAGGGGAGGGACTAGCGGGACGCTCCTACGAGCAGTACTTC.

The rearrangement links TRBV18 to TRBJ1-6; TRBD1 is a possible D gene (5 bases). The V gene lost 3 bases and the J gene lost 4 bases, with 10 bases spanning the gap. CDR3 length equals 15 residues. Germline V lookup: CDR1 KGHSH, CDR2 LQKENI. The CDR3 DNA reads TGTGCCAGCTCACCGGGGGATAGATATAATTCACCCCTCCACTTT. Translating it yields CASSPGDRYNSPLHF.

This clone was seen only once. This sequence joins TRBV6-6 and TRBJ1-2, with D unclear. V dropped 7 bases and J dropped 5 bases, with 14 bases sitting between them. Germline values: CDR1 MNHNY, CDR2 SVGAGI (reference sequence). The CDR3 length is 13 residues. CDR3 bases: TGTGCCAGCATGGTAGACGGGCTTTATGGCTACACCTTC. Residues: CASMVDGLYGYTF.

J is TRBJ2-7 and V is TRBV19, with 8 nucleotides matching TRBD2. The CDR3 is 14 residues long. Germline assignment: CDR1 LNHDA and CDR2 SQIVND (reference sequence). Trimming cost V 6 bases and J 2 bases; bases outside gene matches: 6. The CDR3 bases are TGTGCCAGTAGCCCGGGACTAGGAACCTACGAGCAGTACTTC. This codes for CASSPGLGTYEQYF.

V usage is TRBV7-2 and J usage is TRBJ1-5, with D possibly TRBD1 on 6 matching bases. The germline gives CDR1 SGHTA, CDR2 FQGNSA. The CDR3 sequence is 13 residues long. Between the trimmed V and J ends, which lost 5 bases and 6 bases, there was a span of 11 bases. The CDR3 loop reads CASSTNRVQPQHF. CDR3 nucleotides: TGTGCCAGCAGCACAAACAGGGTTCAGCCCCAGCATTTT. The entire variable domain, with the rest obtained from reference TRBV7-2 and TRBJ1-5, is as follows: GAGVSQSPSNKVTEKGKDVELRCDPISGHTALYWYRQSLGQGLEFLIYFQGNSAPDKSGLPSDRFSAERTGGSVSTLTIQRTQQEDSAVYLCASSTNRVQPQHFGDGTRLSIL.

As regards this clone: The DNA is omitted, as the CDR3 cannot be located on it reliably, and the CDR3 follows TCRdb's listing. J is TRBJ2-2 and V is TRBV21-1; the DNA was not used to check the table's D call, TRBD1. TRBV21-1 is a pseudogene. The CDR3 comprises 18 residues, both ends counted. CDR3 sequence: CASSKWGRGSGSTGELFF.

The V call is TRBV27, the J call TRBJ2-3; TRBD2 matches 12 bases. This CDR3 is built from 16 residues. Trimming at V came to 5 bases and at J to 3 bases, leaving 6 bases not matched to a gene. Germline V gene lookup returns CDR1 MNHEY and CDR2 SMNVEV (reference sequence). CDR3 DNA sequence: TGTGCCAGCAGTCGACTAGCGGGAGTTGGGACAGATACGCAGTATTTT. It translates to CASSRLAGVGTDTQYF.

The CDR3 reads CASSIQGAGNQPQHF. In nucleotides, the CDR3 is TGTGCCAGTAGTATACAGGGGGCTGGAAATCAGCCCCAGCATTTT. The gene calls are TRBV19 and TRBJ1-5, with 8 bases matching TRBD1. Germline V lookup: CDR1 LNHDA, CDR2 SQIVND (reference sequence). There are 15 residues in the CDR3. V shed 2 bases, J shed 4 bases, and the junction held 4 bases outside the gene matches.